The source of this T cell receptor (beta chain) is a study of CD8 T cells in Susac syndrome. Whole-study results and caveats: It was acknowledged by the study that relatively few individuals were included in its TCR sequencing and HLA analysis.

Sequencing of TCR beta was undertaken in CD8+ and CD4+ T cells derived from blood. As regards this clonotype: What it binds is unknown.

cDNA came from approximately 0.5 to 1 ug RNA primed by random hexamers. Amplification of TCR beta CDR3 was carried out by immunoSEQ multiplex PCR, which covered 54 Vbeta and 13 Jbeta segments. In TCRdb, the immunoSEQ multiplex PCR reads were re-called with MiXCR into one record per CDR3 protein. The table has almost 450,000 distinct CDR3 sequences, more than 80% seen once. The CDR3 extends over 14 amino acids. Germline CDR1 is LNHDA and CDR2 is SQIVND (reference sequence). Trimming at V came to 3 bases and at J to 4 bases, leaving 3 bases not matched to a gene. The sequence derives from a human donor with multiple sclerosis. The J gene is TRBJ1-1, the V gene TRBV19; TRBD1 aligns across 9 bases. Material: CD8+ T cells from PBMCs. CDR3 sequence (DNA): TGTGCCAGTAGTATGGACAGGGGTACCACTGAAGCTTTCTTT. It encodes CASSMDRGTTEAFF.